This T cell receptor (beta chain) stems from a study of regulatory T cells in long-lasting Graves disease. The time point denotes: newly diagnosed GD, antithyroid drugs for less than 3 months. PBMCs were the source of the RNA used for TCR sequencing. Broader study findings: The persistent group shared 2,741 public clonotypes, more than the approximately 970 shared by new patients.

This clonotype was counted at least ten times. What it binds is unknown. Trimming removed 6 bases at V and 0 bases at J, with 13 bases between. Germline V gives CDR1 MDHEN, CDR2 SYDVKM. The CDR3 has 15 amino acids. Arm-PCR with iRepertoire HTBI primers amplified the CDR3 regions for these TCR beta libraries. A single record per CDR3 protein comes from TCRdb applying MiXCR to the multiplex PCR reads. The sample shows 680,000 or so distinct CDR3 sequences, 16% of them seen only once. Another study also made use of these data, one on T cells in Graves' hyperthyroidism and ophthalmopathy. That source notes: HTBI primers drove first-round RT-PCR of the TCR CDR3. Blood held most thyroid clonotypes expanded above 0.001 frequency.

The source is a woman in her thirties with Graves disease. The chain couples TRBV28 to TRBJ2-3; weak D call: TRBD2 (6 bases). The starting material was peripheral blood mononuclear cells (PBMCs), obtained at new diagnosis, from a patient treated with antithyroid drugs. The CDR3 sequence is CASRNAGPSTDTQYF. CDR3 coding DNA: TGTGCCAGCAGGAACGCGGGGCCTAGCACAGATACGCAGTATTTT.